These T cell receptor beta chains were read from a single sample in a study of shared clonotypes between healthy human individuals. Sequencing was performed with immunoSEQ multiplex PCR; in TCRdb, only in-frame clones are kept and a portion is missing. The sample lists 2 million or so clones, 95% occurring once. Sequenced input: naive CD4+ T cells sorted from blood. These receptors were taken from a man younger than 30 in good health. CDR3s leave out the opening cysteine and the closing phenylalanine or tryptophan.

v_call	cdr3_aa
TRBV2	ASSGGLYSNQPQH
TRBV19	ASSLTGVAGPQH
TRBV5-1	ASSSRTAPYEQY
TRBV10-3	AITGTNSYEQY
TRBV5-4	ASSLAPGEKLF
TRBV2	ASSRQGVGETQY
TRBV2	ASSTQGAGYEQY
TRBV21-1	ATPGSYNEQF
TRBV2	ASSEQGSASYEQY
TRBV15	ATSRETGRSSPLH
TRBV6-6	ASTTDRGSQPQH
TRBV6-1	ASRQTSGAYNEQF
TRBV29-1	SVVPRTANTGELF
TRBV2	ASRGSYNSPLH
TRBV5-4	ASSPTTSTDTQY
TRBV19	ASSPDRYEQY
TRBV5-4	ASSTPNSGRDTQY
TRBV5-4	ASSVRDPNEKLF
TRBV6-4	ASSSGVQETQY
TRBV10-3	AISESIRGESDLRIDTQY
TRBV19	ASSRQGGGAF
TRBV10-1	ASSPGGGRSPLH
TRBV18	ASSPGAGELF
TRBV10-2	ASSGTPGHWRGGSYEQY
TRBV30	AWSGQGGQPQH
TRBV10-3	AISTGEEETQY
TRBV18	ASSPAVRSYNEQF
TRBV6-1	ASSEPGNYGYT
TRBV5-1	ASSLSNSLYEQY
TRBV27	ASGSAPLGQGSSGANVLT
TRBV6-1	ASRIQVPSGNTIY
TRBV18	ASSPGPGQGAHEQY
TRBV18	ASSKTYSYEQY
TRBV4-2	ASSLELGPTRGETQY
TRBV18	ASSQNGQGINEKLF
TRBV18	ASSPTLAGVEQF
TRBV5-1	ASRMDRATDTQY
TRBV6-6	ASSIQGTVGEQY
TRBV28	ASSPRSGTKREQY
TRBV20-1	SARTGETQY
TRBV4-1	ASSQNMGPYSYNEQF
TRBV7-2	ASSHTGANTEAF
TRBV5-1	ASSLDRGNTEAF
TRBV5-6	ASSLNRRLNQPQH
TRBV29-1	SVSQGVAYEQY
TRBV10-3	AITSRLSYNEQF
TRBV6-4	ARRGPRAYNSPLH
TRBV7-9	ASSLGQLNTGELF
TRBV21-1	DPPTNEKLF
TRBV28	ASREQGYQNSPLH
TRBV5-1	ASSLYSGVTYEQY
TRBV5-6	ASSRGLTGSQETQY
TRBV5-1	ASSLAASGHQETQY
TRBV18	ASSPGSATLGQPQH
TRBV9	ASSVAADRGLYNEQF
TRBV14	ASSQVSYEQY
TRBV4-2	ASSQVRPSLANMNTEAF